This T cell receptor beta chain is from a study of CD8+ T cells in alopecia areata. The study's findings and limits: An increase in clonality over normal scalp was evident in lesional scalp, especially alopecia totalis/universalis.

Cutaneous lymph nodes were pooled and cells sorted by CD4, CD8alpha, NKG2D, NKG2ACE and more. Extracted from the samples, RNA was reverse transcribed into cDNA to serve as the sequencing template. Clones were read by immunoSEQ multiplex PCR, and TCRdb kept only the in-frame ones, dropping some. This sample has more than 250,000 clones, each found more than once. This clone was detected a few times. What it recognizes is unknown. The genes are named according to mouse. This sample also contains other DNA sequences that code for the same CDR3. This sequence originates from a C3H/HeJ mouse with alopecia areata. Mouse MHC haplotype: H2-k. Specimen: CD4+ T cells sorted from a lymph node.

CDR3 sequence: CASGDRGNSDYTF. CDR3 bases read: TGTGCCAGCGGGGACAGGGGAAACTCC. J is TRBJ1-2 and V is TRBV13-2; TRBD1 aligns across 9 bases. The CDR3 extends 4 residues past the end of the read, so its final part is completed from the germline J gene. This CDR3 has 13 residues. V was pared by 5 bases and J by 1 base, with 0 bases of the junction left unmatched. Germline values: CDR1 NNHNN, CDR2 SYGAGS (reference sequence).